This T cell receptor (beta chain) came from a study of cytomegalovirus exposure and HLA in healthy donors. Broader study findings: TCR beta V segments were, for the most part, productive about 90% or about 30% of the time in an earlier analysis.

As to this clone: The antigen remains undetermined.

V dropped 6 bases and J dropped 1; count of bases not matched to a gene: 8. The CDR3 has 15 residues. CDR1 and CDR2 from the germline V gene are SQVTM and ANQGSEA. The PCR employed 60 Vbeta primers together with 13 Jbeta primers. Original handling: In a later analysis, of about 80 million unique beta chains, some 10 million appeared in at least two donors. Data came from immunoSEQ multiplex PCR; TCRdb stores just in-frame clones and leaves some out. The V and J calls and clone size come from that table; D and trimming were worked out from the DNA. This sample carries 100,000 to 150,000 clones, over 70% of them seen once, and the ten largest clones take around 1.3%.

The sample comprised PBMCs. This receptor was identified in a woman aged 40 to 55 in good health and CMV-seronegative. The chain recombines TRBV29-1 with TRBJ2-1; 8 positions match TRBD2. The CDR3 DNA reads as TGCAGCGTCCTACCGGGAGGGGAATCCTACAATGAGCAGTTCTTC. Its translation: CSVLPGGESYNEQFF.